This is a list of T cell receptor beta chains from one sample in a study of T-cell reconstitution after alpha-beta-depleted transplantation in children. A single record per CDR3 protein comes from TCRdb applying MiXCR to the PCR reads. The data hold 330,000 or so distinct CDR3 sequences, with around 7.1% observed a single time. The sample in question was peripheral blood, obtained 360 days after TCRalphabeta/CD19-depleted stem cell transplant. The receptors were gathered from a female patient younger than 10 who had a stem cell transplant for Fanconi anemia, so the T cells may come from the graft donor. The CDR3 runs from the conserved cysteine through the conserved F or W. A D gene is named only where the DNA matches it firmly. The size field is filled for only some rows; it gives once, few, many or a size class.

CDR3nt: TGTGCCAGCAGCCAAGGAGTAGGCAGGGAGGCCTATGGCTACACCTTC
CDR3aa: CASSQGVGREAYGYTF
v_gene: TRBV4-2
len: 16
abundance: many
j_gene: TRBJ1-2
d_gene: -

CDR3nt: TGTGCCAGCAGCCAAGATGGACAGGGGGCCTACGAGCAGTACTTC
CDR3aa: CASSQDGQGAYEQYF
v_gene: TRBV4-2
len: 15
abundance: -
j_gene: TRBJ2-7
d_gene: TRBD1

CDR3nt: TGTGCCAGCAGCCAAGGCGAAGGGGCTGAAGCTTTCTTT
CDR3aa: CASSQGEGAEAFF
v_gene: TRBV3-1
len: 13
abundance: -
j_gene: TRBJ1-1
d_gene: -

CDR3nt: TGCAGCGTTGGACCGGGGAACACTGAAGCTTTCTTT
CDR3aa: CSVGPGNTEAFF
v_gene: TRBV29-1
len: 12
abundance: many
j_gene: TRBJ1-1
d_gene: -

CDR3nt: TGTGCCACTCAAGATCCCAGGAAGGGGTTCAATGAGCAGTTCTTC
CDR3aa: CATQDPRKGFNEQFF
v_gene: TRBV7-9
len: 15
abundance: many
j_gene: TRBJ2-1
d_gene: -

CDR3nt: TGCAGTGCCTACCACCTAGCGGGGGGCTTCACAGATACGCAGTATTTT
CDR3aa: CSAYHLAGGFTDTQYF
v_gene: TRBV20-1
len: 16
abundance: many
j_gene: TRBJ2-3
d_gene: TRBD2

CDR3nt: TGCAGCGTTGAAATTGGGACGGCAACTAATGAAAAACTGTTTTTT
CDR3aa: CSVEIGTATNEKLFF
v_gene: TRBV29-1
len: 15
abundance: many
j_gene: TRBJ1-4
d_gene: -

CDR3nt: TGTGCCAGCAGCCCCACAGGGGACGAGATCTATGGCTACACCTTC
CDR3aa: CASSPTGDEIYGYTF
v_gene: TRBV12-3/TRBV12-4
len: 15
abundance: many
j_gene: TRBJ1-2
d_gene: TRBD1

CDR3nt: TGTGCCAGCAGCCGCGCACAGGGGGCAGGTGGCACAGATACGCAGTATTTT
CDR3aa: CASSRAQGAGGTDTQYF
v_gene: TRBV7-9
len: 17
abundance: few
j_gene: TRBJ2-3
d_gene: TRBD1

CDR3nt: TGTGCCAGCAGTTTCGCGGGGACCCAAGAGACCCAGTACTTC
CDR3aa: CASSFAGTQETQYF
v_gene: TRBV28
len: 14
abundance: many
j_gene: TRBJ2-5
d_gene: -

CDR3nt: TGCAGCGTTGAGGGCCACAGGCAAGAGACCCAGTACTTC
CDR3aa: CSVEGHRQETQYF
v_gene: TRBV29-1
len: 13
abundance: few
j_gene: TRBJ2-5
d_gene: -

CDR3nt: TGTGCCAGCAGCTTCCGGGGGGATCAGCCCCAGCATTTT
CDR3aa: CASSFRGDQPQHF
v_gene: TRBV12-3/TRBV12-4
len: 13
abundance: -
j_gene: TRBJ1-5
d_gene: -

CDR3nt: TGTGCCATCAGTGAGTCGGTTAGCTACGAGCAGTACTTC
CDR3aa: CAISESVSYEQYF
v_gene: TRBV10-3
len: 13
abundance: -
j_gene: TRBJ2-7
d_gene: -

CDR3nt: TGTGCCAGCAGCTTTGAGGACGTTAACTATGGCTACACCTTC
CDR3aa: CASSFEDVNYGYTF
v_gene: TRBV7-9
len: 14
abundance: many
j_gene: TRBJ1-2
d_gene: -

CDR3nt: TGCAGCGTTGAAATAGGAAACACCATATATTTT
CDR3aa: CSVEIGNTIYF
v_gene: TRBV29-1
len: 11
abundance: many
j_gene: TRBJ1-3
d_gene: -

CDR3nt: TGTGCCACTCCTGGCGGTAGCGGGGATGTACAAGAGACCCAGTACTTC
CDR3aa: CATPGGSGDVQETQYF
v_gene: TRBV2
len: 16
abundance: few
j_gene: TRBJ2-5
d_gene: TRBD2

CDR3nt: TGCGCCAGCAGCCAAGAGCGGCAGAAGTCAGGACTTTACTACGAGCAGTACTTC
CDR3aa: CASSQERQKSGLYYEQYF
v_gene: TRBV4-1
len: 18
abundance: many
j_gene: TRBJ2-7
d_gene: -

CDR3nt: TGCAGTGCCCATGTAGCGGGGGCAGGAGGTACGCAGTATTTT
CDR3aa: CSAHVAGAGGTQYF
v_gene: TRBV20-1
len: 14
abundance: many
j_gene: TRBJ2-3
d_gene: TRBD2

CDR3nt: TGTGCCAGCAATAGTGGGGGCTTGGGGGTTAACACTGAAGCTTTCTTT
CDR3aa: CASNSGGLGVNTEAFF
v_gene: TRBV7-9
len: 16
abundance: many
j_gene: TRBJ1-1
d_gene: -

CDR3nt: TGTGCCAGCAGTGAATCCCCATATTTTAGGTCCGTCGAAGCTTTCTTT
CDR3aa: CASSESPYFRSVEAFF
v_gene: TRBV6-1
len: 16
abundance: many
j_gene: TRBJ1-1
d_gene: -

CDR3nt: TGTGCCAGCAGCTTATTCATGGGGGACGAGCAGTTCTTC
CDR3aa: CASSLFMGDEQFF
v_gene: TRBV5-6
len: 13
abundance: -
j_gene: TRBJ2-1
d_gene: -

CDR3nt: TGTGCCAGCAGTGGCCCCCTAGCGGGGGAAGAGACCCAGTACTTC
CDR3aa: CASSGPLAGEETQYF
v_gene: TRBV2
len: 15
abundance: few
j_gene: TRBJ2-5
d_gene: TRBD2

CDR3nt: TGTGCCATTCGCACGGGTGGCGGAGGCTACACCTTC
CDR3aa: CAIRTGGGGYTF
v_gene: TRBV6-2/TRBV6-3
len: 12
abundance: many
j_gene: TRBJ1-2
d_gene: -

CDR3nt: TGCAGTGCTAGAGGGGACGGTAGCTCCTACGAGCAGTACTTC
CDR3aa: CSARGDGSSYEQYF
v_gene: TRBV20-1
len: 14
abundance: many
j_gene: TRBJ2-7
d_gene: -

CDR3nt: TGCAGTGCCCAGCCGGGACAGGGGGACAACGAGCAGTACTTC
CDR3aa: CSAQPGQGDNEQYF
v_gene: TRBV20-1
len: 14
abundance: many
j_gene: TRBJ2-7
d_gene: TRBD1

CDR3nt: TGTGCCAGCAGTCCGGAATCAGGTAGCAATCAGCCCCAGCATTTT
CDR3aa: CASSPESGSNQPQHF
v_gene: TRBV28
len: 15
abundance: few
j_gene: TRBJ1-5
d_gene: -

CDR3nt: TGCAGCGTTGGACCCATACTTCTCGAGGGAGGGGACTATGGCTACACCTTC
CDR3aa: CSVGPILLEGGDYGYTF
v_gene: TRBV29-1
len: 17
abundance: many
j_gene: TRBJ1-2
d_gene: -

CDR3nt: TGTGCCAGCAGCCCCGGGCAGAGCTATGGCTACACCTTC
CDR3aa: CASSPGQSYGYTF
v_gene: TRBV28
len: 13
abundance: few
j_gene: TRBJ1-2
d_gene: -

CDR3nt: TGTGCCAGCAGCTGGAGAAGGGGGTACCAAGAGACCCAGTACTTC
CDR3aa: CASSWRRGYQETQYF
v_gene: TRBV7-2
len: 15
abundance: few
j_gene: TRBJ2-5
d_gene: -

CDR3nt: TGTGCCAGCGGGCGGGGTTCTTCCTACAATGAGCAGTTCTTC
CDR3aa: CASGRGSSYNEQFF
v_gene: TRBV6-5
len: 14
abundance: few
j_gene: TRBJ2-1
d_gene: -

CDR3nt: TGTGCCAGCAGCTTAAACAGGAACACTGAAGCTTTCTTT
CDR3aa: CASSLNRNTEAFF
v_gene: TRBV7-9
len: 13
abundance: many
j_gene: TRBJ1-1
d_gene: -

CDR3nt: TGTACCAGCAGTTTAGTAGCGGGAGGGCCCGATTTCCAAGAGACCCAGTACTTC
CDR3aa: CTSSLVAGGPDFQETQYF
v_gene: TRBV12-3/TRBV12-4
len: 18
abundance: few
j_gene: TRBJ2-5
d_gene: TRBD2

CDR3nt: TGTGCCAGCTCACAAAACACAGGGGGAGGACCCTACGAGCAGTACTTC
CDR3aa: CASSQNTGGGPYEQYF
v_gene: TRBV18
len: 16
abundance: -
j_gene: TRBJ2-7
d_gene: TRBD1